The clone carrying this T cell receptor (beta chain) was observed many times. No antigen is known for it. The read terminates 3 residues before the CDR3 end, so the remaining end is supplied by the germline J gene. CVID and control samples used equivalent genomic DNA input. Assay used: immunoSEQ multiplex PCR; TCRdb lists only in-frame clones, some missing. The table lists approximately 37,000 clones, with no singletons. The CDR3 extends over 15 amino acids. The V and J ends lost 8 bases and 1 base respectively, with 17 bases between them. The germline V gene has CDR1 DFQATT and CDR2 SNEGSKA (reference sequence). The record originates from a study of T cell clonality in common variable immunodeficiency. Study-wide results and caveats: In common variable immunodeficiency, TCR beta chains reportedly carried fewer deletions and N-nucleotide insertions.

The chain combines TRBV20-1 with TRBJ2-2; possible D gene TRBD2, 6 bases. Sequencing was performed on peripheral blood mononuclear cells. The TCR sequence derives from a person aged 18 to 75 in good health. The covered CDR3 bases are TGCAGTCTCGGTTGGGGGGAGAAGAACACCGGGGAG. This sequence encodes CSLGWGEKNTGE. The full CDR3 is CSLGWGEKNTGELFF.